The entry below gives a single TCR beta chain sequence along with its context. V was pared by 4 bases and J by 6 bases, with 21 bases between. The CDR3 contains 16 residues. Germline values: CDR1 MNHEY, CDR2 SMNVEV (reference sequence). Clones were sequenced by immunoSEQ multiplex PCR, and TCRdb holds only the in-frame ones, with some missing. The repertoire includes about 250,000 clones, 70% to 90% of them detected once, and approximately 8.2% sits in the top ten. This entry is derived from a study of blood T cell repertoires in COVID-19. Source material: PBMCs or T cells enriched from blood (not recorded which). This clonotype originated in a woman in her 50s with acute COVID-19. V and J are TRBV27 and TRBJ2-5; D perhaps matches TRBD2 (6 bases). CDR3 nucleotide sequence: TGTGCCAGCAGTTCGTCCCGGGACCGCGGGACGAAGACCCAGTACTTC. It is translated as CASSSSRDRGTKTQYF.